The T cell receptor (beta chain) under discussion was sequenced for a study of blood T cells in healthy people across ages. The study's findings and limits: Both higher diversity and more naive CD4+ cells marked long-lived donors when set against aged donors. Leaving the PBMCs unsorted stopped any conclusive comparison of naive versus antigen-experienced cells.

A second about 7 to 12 cycle PCR used barcoded and J-beta primers. A 12-random-nucleotide template-switch adaptor tagged each cDNA molecule. Every sample produced at least 3 million CDR3-containing paired-end reads. TCRdb redid the calling of the 5' RACE reads with MiXCR, one entry per CDR3 protein. The table includes 1.5 million to 2 million distinct CDR3 sequences, 28% detected once. This clonotype has more than one count but fewer than ten. Its specificity is unknown. Trimming left V 3 bases short and J 6 bases short, with 23 bases between. Germline V gives CDR1 ENHRY, CDR2 SYGVKD. This CDR3 has 17 amino acids.

Sequencing was performed on blood. The TCR originated in a woman in her thirties in good health. The chain recombines TRBV10-3 with TRBJ1-2; tentatively, D is TRBD1 (5 bases). The CDR3 region is CAISDPSIGGERNGYTF. CDR3 bases: TGTGCCATCAGTGACCCCTCAATCGGGGGGGAACGGAATGGCTACACCTTC.